This T cell receptor (beta chain) was recovered during a study of shared clonotypes between healthy human individuals. Germline V lookup: CDR1 MNHEY, CDR2 SVGAGI. CDR3 length: 13 amino acids. With 11 bases clipped from V and 0 bases from J, the junction kept 4 bases outside the gene matches. In the sorted-subset replicate PCRs, 150 to 200 ng DNA, roughly 29,000 T cell genomes, was used. Some clones are missing from TCRdb's copy, which holds only in-frame ones; the method was immunoSEQ multiplex PCR. The data show 2 million to 2.5 million clones, 93% seen once. The receptor's source is a man younger than 35 in good health. Some clones in this sample may be carry-over from other donors' samples. The sequenced material came from naive CD4+ T cells from PBMCs. Regarding subset: CD45RA+ positively selected. The rearrangement joins TRBV6-5 to TRBJ1-1, with 9 bases that match TRBD1. CDR3 protein: CACGTGLNTEAFF. The CDR3 nucleotides read TGTGCCTGCGGGACAGGGTTGAACACTGAAGCTTTCTTT.